What follows are 13 T cell receptor beta chains derived from one specimen sequenced in a study of Graves' ophthalmopathy and Graves' hyperthyroidism. Amplification of the TCR beta CDR3 regions used RNA transcripts (as template). The authors performed first-round RT-PCR with HTBI primers and then a second-round multiplex PCR. TCRdb reanalysed the multiplex PCR reads using MiXCR and keeps one entry per CDR3 protein. This table has a few hundred thousand distinct CDR3 sequences, 15% appearing once. Sequenced: peripheral blood. Receptor source: a woman aged 18-35 years with stable Graves' hyperthyroidism.

This clonotype was seen repeatedly, ten times or more. This chain connects TRBV11-2 to TRBJ2-5; D not resolved. Germline V lookup: CDR1 SGHAT, CDR2 FQNNGV. The CDR3 runs 15 residues. Trimming pared 8 bases from V and 1 base from J, leaving 17 bases between. Here the CDR3 DNA reads TGTGCCAGCTCCGGCCGACGAAAACCCCAAGAGACCCAGTACTTC. Translation gives CASSGRRKPQETQYF.

The chain carries TRBV6-4 and TRBJ2-3; D gene ambiguous. Germline assignment: CDR1 MRHNA and CDR2 SNTAGT. This CDR3 spans 14 amino acids. V was shortened by 6 bases and J by 1 base, with 11 bases between the two germline ends. In DNA, the CDR3 is TGTGCCAGCAGGACACCCTCTCGCACAGATACGCAGTATTTT. Protein: CASRTPSRTDTQYF.

This clonotype was seen repeatedly, ten times or more. The chain carries TRBV28 and TRBJ1-1, with D tentatively TRBD1 (6 bases). Trimming took 3 bases from V and 3 from J, leaving 11 bases between them. Per the germline V gene, CDR1 is MDHEN and CDR2 is SYDVKM. CDR3 length equals 14 residues. This CDR3 reads CASSFQGLDTEAFF. The CDR3 region has the DNA TGTGCCAGCAGTTTTCAGGGGCTTGACACTGAAGCTTTCTTT.

At least ten counts were recorded for this clonotype. The chain recombines TRBV6-2 or TRBV6-3 with TRBJ2-7; TRBD2 is a possible D gene (6 bases). The V and J ends lost 6 bases and 3 bases respectively, with 21 bases between them. Per the germline V gene, CDR1 is MNHEY and CDR2 is SVGEGT. The CDR3 runs to 16 residues. The CDR3 region is CASRTSLARRLYEQYF. The CDR3 bases are TGTGCCAGCAGGACCTCCCTAGCGCGAAGGCTCTACGAGCAGTACTTC.

This clonotype was recorded many times. V gene TRBV28 combines with J gene TRBJ1-5; 8 nucleotides match TRBD1. CDR1 and CDR2 (germline): MDHEN, SYDVKM. CDR3 length: 14 amino acids. The V and J ends lost 10 bases and 10 bases, in that order; junction bases with no gene match: 15. This chain's CDR3 is CATKIGTGTSPQHF. In DNA, the CDR3 is TGTGCCACCAAAATAGGGACAGGCACTTCTCCCCAGCATTTT.

This clonotype was observed at least ten times. This chain uses TRBV6-1 with TRBJ2-7; D gene ambiguous. Per germline, CDR1 MNHNS and CDR2 SASEGT. Trimming left V 9 bases short and J 2 bases short, with 14 bases between. The CDR3 runs to 13 residues. As DNA, the CDR3 is TGTGCCAGTAAGGATAACAGAACCTACGAGCAGTACTTC. Its protein product is CASKDNRTYEQYF.

This clonotype was seen ten or more times. The J gene is TRBJ2-5, the V gene TRBV11-2, with 14 positions matching TRBD2. This CDR3 region has 16 residues. The junction had 7 bases not matched to a gene; V was cut back by 5 bases and J by 5 bases. Germline V gives CDR1 SGHAT, CDR2 FQNNGV. CDR3 sequence (DNA): TGTGCCAGCAGCACAGGGACTAGCGGGGGTATGGAGACCCAGTACTTC. This gives the protein CASSTGTSGGMETQYF.

The chain links TRBV28 to TRBJ2-7; D gene unclear. Trimming shortened V by 6 bases and J by 1 base, and 16 bases separated the two germline ends. The CDR3 is 15 amino acids. Germline V gene data show CDR1 as MDHEN and CDR2 as SYDVKM. CDR3 DNA sequence: TGTGCCAGCAGCAGTTTAGTGTCAGGTTCCTACGAGCAGTACTTC. As protein: CASSSLVSGSYEQYF.

This clonotype came up many times. The chain couples TRBV27 to TRBJ1-1; unclear D gene. Germline CDR1 is MNHEY and CDR2 is SMNVEV (reference sequence). The CDR3 is made up of 13 amino acids. V was cut by 6 bases and J by 5 bases, with 13 bases left in between. In DNA form, the CDR3 reads TGTGCCAGCAGCACCGGAGGTTGGACTGAAGCTTTCTTT. Translation: CASSTGGWTEAFF.

Comment on this clonotype: A much larger clone differs from this one at a single base, so this may be a read error. The conserved closing phenylalanine or tryptophan is absent in this CDR3, likely reflecting a read error. The chain carries TRBV7-2 and TRBJ2-2; 7 bases align to TRBD1. The CDR3 loop spans 15 amino acids. V gave up 4 bases and J gave up 3 bases; unmatched junction bases: 5. The germline V gene encodes CDR1 SGHTA and CDR2 FQGNSA. CDR3 nucleotides: TGTGCCAGCAGCTCCGGGACAGCCGACACCGGGGAGCTGTTTTTG. Translation gives CASSSGTADTGELFL.

Points on this clonotype: This sequence may be a read error, since a much larger clone differs from it by one base. The chain links TRBV6-1 to TRBJ1-5; 10 positions agree with TRBD1. V was clipped by 4 bases and J by 7 bases; unmatched bases: 13. Germline CDR1 is MNHNS and CDR2 is SASEGT. The CDR3 runs to 17 residues. The CDR3 sequence is CASSVTLGTGAEQPQHF. The CDR3, as DNA: TGTGCCAGCAGTGTTACCCTTGGGACAGGGGCTGAACAGCCCCAGCATTTT.

This clonotype was counted at least ten times. The CDR3 bases are TGTGCCAGCAGTGGAGGGCCGGGGGCAGGCAATCAGCCCCAGCATTTT. The encoded protein is CASSGGPGAGNQPQHF. V and J are TRBV2 and TRBJ1-5, with D maybe TRBD1 (6 bases). The CDR3 totals 16 residues. V was cut by 4 bases and J by 2 bases, with 15 bases left in between. The V gene's germline CDR1 is SNHLY and CDR2 FYNNEI.

This clonotype came up many times. The chain is built from TRBV9 and TRBJ2-2, with a tentative D call TRBD1 (5 bases). Germline V gene lookup returns CDR1 SGDLS and CDR2 YYNGEE. The CDR3 length is 15 residues. V lost 4 bases and J 0 bases, leaving 10 bases between the germline ends. CDR3: CASSTDSTNTGELFF. The CDR3 DNA is TGTGCCAGCAGCACTGACAGCACGAACACCGGGGAGCTGTTTTTT.